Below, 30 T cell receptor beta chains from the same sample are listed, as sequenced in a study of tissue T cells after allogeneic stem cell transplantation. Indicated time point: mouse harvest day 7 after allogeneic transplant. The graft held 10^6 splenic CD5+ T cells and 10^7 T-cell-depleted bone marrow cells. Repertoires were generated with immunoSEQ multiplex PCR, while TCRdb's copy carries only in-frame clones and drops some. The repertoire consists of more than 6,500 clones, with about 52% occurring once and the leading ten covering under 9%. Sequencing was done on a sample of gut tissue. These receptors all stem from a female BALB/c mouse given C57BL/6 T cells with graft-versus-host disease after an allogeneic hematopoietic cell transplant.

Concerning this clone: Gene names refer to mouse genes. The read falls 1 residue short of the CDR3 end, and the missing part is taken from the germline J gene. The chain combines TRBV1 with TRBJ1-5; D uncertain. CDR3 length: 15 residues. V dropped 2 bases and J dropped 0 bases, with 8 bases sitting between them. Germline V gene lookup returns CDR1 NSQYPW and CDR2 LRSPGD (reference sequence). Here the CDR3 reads CTCSAQTNNNQAPLF. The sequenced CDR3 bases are TGCACCTGCAGTGCACAGACAAATAACAACCAGGCTCCGCTT. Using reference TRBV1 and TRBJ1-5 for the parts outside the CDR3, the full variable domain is VTLLEQNPRWRLVPRGQAVNLRCILKNSQYPWMSWYQQDLQKQLQWLFTLRSPGDKEVKSLPGADYLATRVTDTELRLQVANMSQGRTLYCTCSAQTNNNQAPLFGEGTRLSVL.

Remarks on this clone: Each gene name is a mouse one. The sequenced CDR3 bases are TGCTCCAGCAGCTCGGGACAGGCTCTTTCCAACGAAAGATTATTT. Protein: CSSSSGQALSNERLF. The full CDR3 protein is CSSSSGQALSNERLFF. The chain joins TRBV23 to TRBJ1-4; the table's D call, TRBD1, has no DNA check behind it. The CDR3 is cut off 1 residue early in the read; its end comes from the germline J gene. CDR3 size: 16 residues. Germline CDR1 is KGHTA and CDR2 is FQNQQP.

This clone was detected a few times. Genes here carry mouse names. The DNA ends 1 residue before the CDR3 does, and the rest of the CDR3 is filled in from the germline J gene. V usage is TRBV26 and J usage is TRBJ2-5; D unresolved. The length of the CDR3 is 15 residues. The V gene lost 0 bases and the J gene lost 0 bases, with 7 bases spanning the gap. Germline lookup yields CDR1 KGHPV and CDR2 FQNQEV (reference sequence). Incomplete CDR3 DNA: TGTGCCAGCAGTCTGTCTACTTTTAACCAAGACACCCAGTAC. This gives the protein CASSLSTFNQDTQY. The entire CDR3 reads CASSLSTFNQDTQYF.

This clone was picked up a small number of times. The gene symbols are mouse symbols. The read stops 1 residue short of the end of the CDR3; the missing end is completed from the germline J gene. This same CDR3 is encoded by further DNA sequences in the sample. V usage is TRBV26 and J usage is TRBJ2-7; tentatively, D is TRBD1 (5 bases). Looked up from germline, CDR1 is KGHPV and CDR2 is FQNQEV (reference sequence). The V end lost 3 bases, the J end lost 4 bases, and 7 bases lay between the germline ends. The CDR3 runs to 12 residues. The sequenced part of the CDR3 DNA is TGTGCCAGCAGTCTTGGACAATATGAACAGTAC. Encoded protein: CASSLGQYEQY. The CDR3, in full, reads CASSLGQYEQYF.

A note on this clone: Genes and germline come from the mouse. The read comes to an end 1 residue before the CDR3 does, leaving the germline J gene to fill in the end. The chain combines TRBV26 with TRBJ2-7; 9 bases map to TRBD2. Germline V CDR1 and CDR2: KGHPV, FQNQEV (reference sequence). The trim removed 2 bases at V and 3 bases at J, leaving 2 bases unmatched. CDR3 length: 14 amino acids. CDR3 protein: CASSLRTGVYEQYF. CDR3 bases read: TGTGCCAGCAGTCTGAGGACTGGGGTCTATGAACAGTAC.

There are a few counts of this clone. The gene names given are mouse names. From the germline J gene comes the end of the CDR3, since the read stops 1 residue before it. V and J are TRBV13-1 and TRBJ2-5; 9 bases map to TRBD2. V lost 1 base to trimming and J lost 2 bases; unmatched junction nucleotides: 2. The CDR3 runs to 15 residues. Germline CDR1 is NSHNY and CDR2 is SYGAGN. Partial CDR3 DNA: TGTGCCAGCAGTGATAAGGGACTGGGCCAAGACACCCAGTAC. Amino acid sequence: CASSDKGLGQDTQY. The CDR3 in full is CASSDKGLGQDTQYF.

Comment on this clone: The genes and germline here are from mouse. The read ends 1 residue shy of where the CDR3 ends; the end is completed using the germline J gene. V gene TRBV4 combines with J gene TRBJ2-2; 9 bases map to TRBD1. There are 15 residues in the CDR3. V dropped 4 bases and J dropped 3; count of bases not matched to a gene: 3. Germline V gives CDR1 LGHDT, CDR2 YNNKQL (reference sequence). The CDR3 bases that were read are TGTGCCAGCAGCTTACAGGGGGCCTACACCGGGCAGCTCTAC. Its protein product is CASSLQGAYTGQLY. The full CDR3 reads CASSLQGAYTGQLYF.

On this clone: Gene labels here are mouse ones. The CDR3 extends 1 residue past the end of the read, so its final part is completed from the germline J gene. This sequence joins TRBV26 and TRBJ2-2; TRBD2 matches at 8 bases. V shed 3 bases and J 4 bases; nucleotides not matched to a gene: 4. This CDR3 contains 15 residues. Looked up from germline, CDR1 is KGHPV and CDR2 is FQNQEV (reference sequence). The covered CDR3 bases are TGTGCCAGCAGTCTCTACTGGGGGACCACCGGGCAGCTCTAC. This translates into CASSLYWGTTGQLY. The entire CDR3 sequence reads CASSLYWGTTGQLYF.

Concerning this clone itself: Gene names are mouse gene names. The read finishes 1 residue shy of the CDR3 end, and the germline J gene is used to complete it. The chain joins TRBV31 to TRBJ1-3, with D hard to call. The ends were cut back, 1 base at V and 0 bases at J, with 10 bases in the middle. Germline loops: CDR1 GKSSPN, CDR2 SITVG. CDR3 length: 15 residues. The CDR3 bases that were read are TGTGCCTGGAGTCCACGACACAATTCTGGAAATACGCTCTAT. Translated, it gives CAWSPRHNSGNTLY. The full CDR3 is CAWSPRHNSGNTLYF.

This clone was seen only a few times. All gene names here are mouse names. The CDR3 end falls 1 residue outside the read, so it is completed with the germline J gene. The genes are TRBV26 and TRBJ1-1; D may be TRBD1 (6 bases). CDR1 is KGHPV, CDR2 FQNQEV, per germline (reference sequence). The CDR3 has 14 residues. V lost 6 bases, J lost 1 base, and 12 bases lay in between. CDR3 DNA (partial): TGTGCCAGCAGCCCCTCGGGACAAAACACAGAAGTCTTC. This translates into CASSPSGQNTEVF. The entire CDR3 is CASSPSGQNTEVFF.

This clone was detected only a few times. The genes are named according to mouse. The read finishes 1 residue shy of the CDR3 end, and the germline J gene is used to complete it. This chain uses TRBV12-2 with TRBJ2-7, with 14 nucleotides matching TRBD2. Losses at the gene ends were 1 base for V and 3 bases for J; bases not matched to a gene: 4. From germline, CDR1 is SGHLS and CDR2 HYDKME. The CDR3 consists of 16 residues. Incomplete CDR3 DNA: TGTGCCAGCTCTCTTCCGGGACTGGGGGGGCGCTATGAACAGTAC. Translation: CASSLPGLGGRYEQY. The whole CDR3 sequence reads CASSLPGLGGRYEQYF.

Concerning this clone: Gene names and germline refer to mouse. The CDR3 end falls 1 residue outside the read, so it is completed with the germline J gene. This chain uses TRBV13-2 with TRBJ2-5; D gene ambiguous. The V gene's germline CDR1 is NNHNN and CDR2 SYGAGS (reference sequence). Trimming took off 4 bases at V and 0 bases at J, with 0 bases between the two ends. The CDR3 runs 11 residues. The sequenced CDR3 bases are TGTGCCAGCGGTAACCAAGACACCCAGTAC. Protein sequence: CASGNQDTQY. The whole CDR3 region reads CASGNQDTQYF.

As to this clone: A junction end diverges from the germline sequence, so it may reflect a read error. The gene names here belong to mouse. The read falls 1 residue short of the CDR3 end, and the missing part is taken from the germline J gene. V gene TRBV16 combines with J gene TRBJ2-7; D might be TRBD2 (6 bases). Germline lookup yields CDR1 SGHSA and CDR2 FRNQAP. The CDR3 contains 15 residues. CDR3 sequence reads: CASTLAGTPGYEQYF. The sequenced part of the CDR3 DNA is TGTGCAAGCACCTTAGCGGGGACTCCGGGTTATGAACAGTAC.

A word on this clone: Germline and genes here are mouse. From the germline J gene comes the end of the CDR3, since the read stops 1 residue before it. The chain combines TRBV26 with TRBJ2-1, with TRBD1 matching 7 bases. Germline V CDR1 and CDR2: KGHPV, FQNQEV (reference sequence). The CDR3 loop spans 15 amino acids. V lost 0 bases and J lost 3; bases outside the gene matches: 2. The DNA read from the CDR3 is TGTGCCAGCAGTCTGTCCGGGACAGCCTATGCTGAGCAGTTC. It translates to CASSLSGTAYAEQF. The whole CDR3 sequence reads CASSLSGTAYAEQFF.

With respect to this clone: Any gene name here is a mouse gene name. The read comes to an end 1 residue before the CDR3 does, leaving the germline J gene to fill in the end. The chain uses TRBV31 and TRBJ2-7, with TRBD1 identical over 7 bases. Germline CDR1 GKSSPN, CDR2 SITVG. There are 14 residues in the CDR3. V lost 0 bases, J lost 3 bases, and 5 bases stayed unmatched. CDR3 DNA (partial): TGTGCCTGGAGTCTAGTCCAGGGGGTCTATGAACAGTAC. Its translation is CAWSLVQGVYEQY. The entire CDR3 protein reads CAWSLVQGVYEQYF.

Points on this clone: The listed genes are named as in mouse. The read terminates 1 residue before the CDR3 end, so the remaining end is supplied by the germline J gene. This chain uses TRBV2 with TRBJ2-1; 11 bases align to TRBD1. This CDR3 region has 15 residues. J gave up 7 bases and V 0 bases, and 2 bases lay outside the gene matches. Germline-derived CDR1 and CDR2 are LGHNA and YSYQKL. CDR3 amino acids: CASSQEGTGGAEQFF. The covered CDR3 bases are TGTGCCAGCAGCCAAGAGGGGACAGGGGGGGCTGAGCAGTTC.

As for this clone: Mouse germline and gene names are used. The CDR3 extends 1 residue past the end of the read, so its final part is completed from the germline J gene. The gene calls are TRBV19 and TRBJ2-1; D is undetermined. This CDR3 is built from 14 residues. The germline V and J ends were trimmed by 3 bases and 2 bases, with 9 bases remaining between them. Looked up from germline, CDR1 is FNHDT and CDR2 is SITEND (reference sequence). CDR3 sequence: CASSTPGYYAEQFF. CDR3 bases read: TGTGCCAGCAGTACCCCGGGGTACTATGCTGAGCAGTTC. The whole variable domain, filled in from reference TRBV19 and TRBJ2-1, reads GGIITQTPKFLIGQEGQKLTLKCQQNFNHDTMYWYRQDSGKGLRLIYYSITENDLQKGDLSEGYDASREKKSSFSLTVTSAQKNEMAVFLCASSTPGYYAEQFFGPGTRLTVL.

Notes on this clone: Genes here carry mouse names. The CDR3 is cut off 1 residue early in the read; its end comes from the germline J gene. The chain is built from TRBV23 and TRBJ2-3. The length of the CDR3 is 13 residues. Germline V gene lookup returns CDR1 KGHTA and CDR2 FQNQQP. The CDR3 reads CSSRPDSAETLYF. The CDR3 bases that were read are TGCTCCAGCAGACCCGACAGTGCAGAAACGCTGTAT.

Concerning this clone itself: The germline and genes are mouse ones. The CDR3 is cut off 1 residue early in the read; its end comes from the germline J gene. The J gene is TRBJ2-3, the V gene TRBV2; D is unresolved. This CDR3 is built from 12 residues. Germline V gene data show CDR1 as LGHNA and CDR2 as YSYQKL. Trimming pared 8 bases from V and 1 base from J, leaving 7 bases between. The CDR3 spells CASDEGAETLYF. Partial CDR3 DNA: TGTGCCAGCGACGAGGGTGCAGAAACGCTGTAT.

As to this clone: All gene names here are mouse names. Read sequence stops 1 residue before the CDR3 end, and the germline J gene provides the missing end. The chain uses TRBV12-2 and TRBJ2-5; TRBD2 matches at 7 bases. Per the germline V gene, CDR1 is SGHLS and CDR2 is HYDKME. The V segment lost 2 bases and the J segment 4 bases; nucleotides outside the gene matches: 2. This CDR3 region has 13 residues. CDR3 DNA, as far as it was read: TGTGCCAGCTCTCGGGGGGGGGAAGACACCCAGTAC. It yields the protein CASSRGGEDTQY. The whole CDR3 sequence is CASSRGGEDTQYF. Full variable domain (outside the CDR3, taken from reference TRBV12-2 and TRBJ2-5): NSGVVQSPRYIIKGKGERSILKCIPISGHLSVAWYQQTQGQELKFFIQHYDKMERDKGNLPSRFSVQQFDDYHSEMNMSALELEDSAVYFCASSRGGEDTQYFGPGTRLLVL.

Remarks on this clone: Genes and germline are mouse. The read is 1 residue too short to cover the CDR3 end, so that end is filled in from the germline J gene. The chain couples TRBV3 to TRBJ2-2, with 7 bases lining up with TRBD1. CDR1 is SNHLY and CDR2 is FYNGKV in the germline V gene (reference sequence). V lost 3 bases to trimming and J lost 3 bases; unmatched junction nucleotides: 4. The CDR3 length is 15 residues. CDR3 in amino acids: CASSFRQGDTGQLYF. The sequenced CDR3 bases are TGTGCCAGCAGCTTCCGACAGGGAGACACCGGGCAGCTCTAC.

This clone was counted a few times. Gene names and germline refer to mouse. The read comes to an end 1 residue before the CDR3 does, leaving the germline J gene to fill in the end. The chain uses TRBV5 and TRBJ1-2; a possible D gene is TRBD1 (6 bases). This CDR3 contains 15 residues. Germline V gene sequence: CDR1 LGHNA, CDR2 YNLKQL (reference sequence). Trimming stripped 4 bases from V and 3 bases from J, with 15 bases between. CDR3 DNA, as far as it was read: TGTGCCAGCAGCCCCGAGGCAGGGGAGGACTCCGACTACACC. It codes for CASSPEAGEDSDYT. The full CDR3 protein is CASSPEAGEDSDYTF.

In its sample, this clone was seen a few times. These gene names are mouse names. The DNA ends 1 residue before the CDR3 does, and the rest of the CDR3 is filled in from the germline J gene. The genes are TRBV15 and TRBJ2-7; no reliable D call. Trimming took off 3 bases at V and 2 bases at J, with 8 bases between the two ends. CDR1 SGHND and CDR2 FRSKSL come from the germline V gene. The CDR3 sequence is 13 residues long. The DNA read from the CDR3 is TGTGCCAGCAGTTTTTCTCCAGCCTATGAACAGTAC. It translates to CASSFSPAYEQY. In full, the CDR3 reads CASSFSPAYEQYF.

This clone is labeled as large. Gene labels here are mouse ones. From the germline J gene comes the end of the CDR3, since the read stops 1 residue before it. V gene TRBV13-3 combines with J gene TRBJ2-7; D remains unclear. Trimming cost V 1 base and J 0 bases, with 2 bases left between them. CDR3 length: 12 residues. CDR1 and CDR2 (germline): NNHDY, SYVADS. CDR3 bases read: TGTGCCAGCAGTGATAGCTCCTATGAACAGTAC. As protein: CASSDSSYEQY. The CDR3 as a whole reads CASSDSSYEQYF.

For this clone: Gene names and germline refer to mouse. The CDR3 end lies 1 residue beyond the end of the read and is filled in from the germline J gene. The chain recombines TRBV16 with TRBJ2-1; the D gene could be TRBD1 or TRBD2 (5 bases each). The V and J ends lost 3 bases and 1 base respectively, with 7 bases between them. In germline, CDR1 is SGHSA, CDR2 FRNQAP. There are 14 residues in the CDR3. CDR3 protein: CASSFRDNYAEQFF. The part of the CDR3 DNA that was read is TGTGCAAGCAGCTTCCGGGACAACTATGCTGAGCAGTTC.

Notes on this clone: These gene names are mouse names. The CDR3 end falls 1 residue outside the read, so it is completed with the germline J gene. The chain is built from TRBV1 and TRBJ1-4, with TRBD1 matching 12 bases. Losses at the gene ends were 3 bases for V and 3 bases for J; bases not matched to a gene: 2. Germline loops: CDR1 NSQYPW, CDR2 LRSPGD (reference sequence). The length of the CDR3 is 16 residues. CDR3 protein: CTCSARDRGPNERLFF. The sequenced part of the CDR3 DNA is TGCACCTGCAGTGCGCGGGACAGGGGGCCCAACGAAAGATTATTT.

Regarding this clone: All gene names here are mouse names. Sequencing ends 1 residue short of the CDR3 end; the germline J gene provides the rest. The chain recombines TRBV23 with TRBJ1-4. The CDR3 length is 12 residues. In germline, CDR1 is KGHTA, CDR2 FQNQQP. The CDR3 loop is CSSSQINERLFF. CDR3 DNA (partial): TGCTCCAGCAGTCAAATAAACGAAAGATTATTT.

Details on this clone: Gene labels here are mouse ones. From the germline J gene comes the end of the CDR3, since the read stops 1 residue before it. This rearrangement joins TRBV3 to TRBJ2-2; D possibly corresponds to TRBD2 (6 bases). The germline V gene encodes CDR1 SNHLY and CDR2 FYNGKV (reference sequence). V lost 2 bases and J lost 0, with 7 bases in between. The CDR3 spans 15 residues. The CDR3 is CASSLNWANTGQLYF. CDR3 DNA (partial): TGTGCCAGCAGCTTAAACTGGGCAAACACCGGGCAGCTCTAC.

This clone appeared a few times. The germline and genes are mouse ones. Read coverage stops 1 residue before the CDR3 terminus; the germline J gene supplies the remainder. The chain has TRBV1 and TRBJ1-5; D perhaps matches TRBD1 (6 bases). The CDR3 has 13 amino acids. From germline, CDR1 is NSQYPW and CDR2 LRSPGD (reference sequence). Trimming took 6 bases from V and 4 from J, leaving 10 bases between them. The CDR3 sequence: CTCSGTKNQAPLF. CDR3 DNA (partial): TGCACCTGCAGCGGGACAAAAAACCAGGCTCCGCTT. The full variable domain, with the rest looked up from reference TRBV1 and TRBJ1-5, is VTLLEQNPRWRLVPRGQAVNLRCILKNSQYPWMSWYQQDLQKQLQWLFTLRSPGDKEVKSLPGADYLATRVTDTELRLQVANMSQGRTLYCTCSGTKNQAPLFGEGTRLSVL.

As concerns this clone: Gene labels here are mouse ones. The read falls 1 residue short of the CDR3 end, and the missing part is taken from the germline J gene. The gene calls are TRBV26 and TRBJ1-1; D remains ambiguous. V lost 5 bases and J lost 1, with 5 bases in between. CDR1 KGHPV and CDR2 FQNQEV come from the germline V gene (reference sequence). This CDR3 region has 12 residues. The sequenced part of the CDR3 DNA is TGTGCCAGCAGTGTCCAAAACACAGAAGTCTTC. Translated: CASSVQNTEVF. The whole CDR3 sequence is CASSVQNTEVFF. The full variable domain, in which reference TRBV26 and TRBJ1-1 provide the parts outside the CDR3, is NSKVIQTPRYLVKGQGQKAKMRCIPEKGHPVVFWYQQNKNNEFKFLINFQNQEVLQQIDMTEKRFSAECPSNSPCSLEIQSSEAGDSALYLCASSVQNTEVFFGKGTRLTVV.